This record concerns one TCR beta chain sequence. Its specificity is unknown. The data stem from a study of CD8 T cells in ankylosing spondylitis. Study-level results: Blood of patients with ankylosing spondylitis appeared to be characterized by a TCR beta motif of roughly eight highly homologous variants.

V lost 6 bases, J lost 3 bases, and 14 bases lay in between. This CDR3 has 13 amino acids. Germline V gene sequence: CDR1 SQVTM, CDR2 ANQGSEA. Each CDR3 protein gets one entry after TCRdb re-called the 5' RACE reads with MiXCR. The sample has about 130,000 distinct CDR3 sequences, 17% seen once; the top ten hold about 30%. The chain links TRBV29-1 to TRBJ1-2; TRBD1 is a possible D gene (6 bases). This TCR was recovered from a male donor with ankylosing spondylitis. Sequenced: blood, either unsorted or a sorted T cell fraction (not recorded which). The CDR3 reads CSVLTGGDYGYTF. DNA of the CDR3: TGCAGCGTCCTGACAGGTGGGGACTATGGCTACACCTTC.